This T cell receptor beta chain was sequenced during a study of beta chain features in type 1 diabetes. Findings and caveats of the study: All four CD4+ subsets from Type 1 diabetes patients carried moderately but significantly shorter TCRB CDR3s.

Expressed TCRB transcripts were sequenced after all isolated RNA was converted to cDNA. TCRdb keeps only in-frame clones here, not all; method: immunoSEQ multiplex PCR. The sample has approximately 130,000 clones; 17% are singletons. CD4+ naive, central memory, regulatory and stem cell-like memory cells were sorted via CD45RO/CCR7/CD25/CD127/CD95/CD27. The germline gives CDR1 SGHTA, CDR2 FQGNSA. This CDR3 spans 14 amino acids. V was shortened by 2 bases and J by 0 bases, with 5 bases between the two germline ends. On this clone: Its antigen is not known.

The chain couples TRBV7-2 to TRBJ1-5; D gene uncertain. The sequencing input was central memory CD4+ T cells from blood. This TCR derives from a man aged 18 to 35 with type 1 diabetes. The CDR3 spells CASSLIDSNQPQHF. The CDR3 nucleotides are TGTGCCAGCAGCTTAATAGATAGCAATCAGCCCCAGCATTTT.